A selection of T cell receptor beta chains follows, all from one sample in a study of T cell responses to AZD1222 COVID-19 vaccine. Method: immunoSEQ multiplex PCR; TCRdb's copy keeps in-frame clones and lacks some. Of 150,000 to 200,000 clones listed, 92% are singletons. Specimen: peripheral blood, collected on day 0 of AZD1222 vaccination. These receptors were taken from an adult in good health. The CDR3 runs from the conserved cysteine through the conserved F or W. A D gene is named only where the DNA matches it firmly. Some rows mark clone size as missing; the rest say once, few, many or name a class of expanded clone.

>-|TRBJ1-3|-|TRBV12-3/TRBV12-4
CASSSGADTIYF
TGTGCCAGCAGTTCCGGGGCAGACACCATATATTTT
>TRBD1|TRBJ1-4|once|TRBV11-3
CASSSGQGADEKLFF
TGTGCCAGCAGCTCCGGACAGGGGGCGGATGAAAAACTGTTTTTT
>TRBD1|TRBJ2-3|once|TRBV28
CASSAPGDRVTDTQYF
TGTGCCAGCAGTGCCCCCGGGGACAGGGTCACAGATACGCAGTATTTT
>-|TRBJ2-7|-|TRBV5-5
CASSLDPGPVTAREQYF
TGTGCCAGCAGCTTGGATCCCGGGCCGGTTACCGCCCGCGAGCAGTACTTC
>-|TRBJ1-5|once|TRBV20-1
CSASWGRERQPQHF
TGCAGTGCTAGTTGGGGCAGGGAACGCCAGCCCCAGCATTTT
>-|TRBJ1-1|-|TRBV7-9
CASSLGQGITEAFF
TGTGCCAGCAGCTTAGGTCAGGGAATAACTGAAGCTTTCTTT
>TRBD1|TRBJ2-7|-|TRBV12-5
CASGLVLGQSYEQYF
TGTGCTAGTGGTTTGGTACTGGGACAGTCCTACGAGCAGTACTTC
>-|TRBJ2-5|-|TRBV14
CASSQGTSRVSETQYF
TGTGCCAGCAGCCAAGGCACGTCGCGGGTATCAGAGACCCAGTACTTC
>TRBD1|TRBJ2-2|-|TRBV18
CASSNGTGGTGELFF
TGTGCCAGCTCAAACGGGACAGGGGGCACCGGGGAGCTGTTTTTT
>-|TRBJ2-1|-|TRBV24-1
CATSDPTGYNEQFF
TGTGCCACCAGTGACCCTACAGGTTACAATGAGCAGTTCTTC
>-|TRBJ2-3|-|TRBV3-1/TRBV3-2
CASSHLLAGRTDTQYF
TGTGCCAGCAGCCACTTGCTGGCGGGACGCACAGATACGCAGTATTTT
>-|TRBJ1-5|-|TRBV24-1
CATSDSDRRYSNQPQHF
TGTGCCACCAGTGATTCAGACAGAAGATATAGCAATCAGCCCCAGCATTTT
>-|TRBJ2-7|-|TRBV5-1
CASSLGAVGAGEQYF
TGCGCCAGCAGCTTGGGGGCCGTGGGGGCGGGCGAGCAGTACTTC
>-|TRBJ1-6|-|TRBV2
CASKGDAAPLHF
TGTGCCAGCAAAGGGGACGCGGCACCCCTCCACTTT
>TRBD1|TRBJ2-2|-|TRBV7-9
CASSSTGTGEGELFF
TGTGCCAGCAGCTCAACCGGGACAGGCGAGGGGGAGCTGTTTTTT
>TRBD1|TRBJ1-2|-|TRBV5-6
CASSPGQQFYGYTF
TGTGCCAGCAGCCCGGGACAGCAATTCTATGGCTACACCTTC
>-|TRBJ2-5|-|TRBV11-3
CASSRSQPRGGETQYF
TGTGCCAGCAGCCGATCCCAACCTAGAGGGGGAGAGACCCAGTACTTC
>-|TRBJ2-1|few|TRBV3-1/TRBV3-2
CASSQGTGQFF
TGTGCCAGCAGCCAAGGGACTGGGCAGTTCTTC
>-|TRBJ1-1|-|TRBV21-1
CASSSAENEAFF
TGTGCCAGCAGCAGCGCGGAGAATGAAGCTTTCTTT
>-|TRBJ1-4|-|TRBV12-3/TRBV12-4
CASSDRGNEKLFF
TGTGCCAGCTCGGACAGAGGAAATGAAAAACTGTTTTTT
>-|TRBJ1-1|-|TRBV3-1/TRBV3-2
CASSPSRSRNTEAFF
TGTGCCAGCAGCCCCTCAAGGTCAAGGAACACTGAAGCTTTCTTT
>-|TRBJ2-6|-|TRBV19
CASTTTGGHGANVLTF
TGTGCCAGTACCACCACCGGGGGGCATGGGGCCAACGTCCTGACTTTC
>TRBD2|TRBJ2-1|-|TRBV6-6
CATLPRLGRAHNEQFF
TGTGCCACCCTCCCCCGACTAGGGAGGGCCCACAATGAGCAGTTCTTC
>-|TRBJ1-1|-|TRBV5-8
CASSLGWGVRTEAFF
TGTGCCAGCAGCTTAGGTTGGGGTGTCAGAACTGAAGCTTTCTTT
>-|TRBJ1-2|-|TRBV28
CATMFGRLESGYTF
TGTGCCACCATGTTTGGGAGATTGGAGTCTGGCTACACCTTC
>-|TRBJ1-5|-|TRBV5-6
CASSLFGGSRNQPQHF
TGTGCCAGCAGCTTGTTTGGGGGCTCGCGCAATCAGCCCCAGCATTTT
>-|TRBJ1-1|-|TRBV2
CASSEISRDEAFF
TGTGCCAGCAGTGAAATAAGCAGAGATGAAGCTTTCTTT
>-|TRBJ2-3|-|TRBV3-1/TRBV3-2
CASSQDGAVTDTQYF
TGTGCCAGCAGCCAAGACGGGGCGGTCACAGATACGCAGTATTTT
>TRBD2|TRBJ2-3|-|TRBV11-1
CASSVGGVGRDTQYF
TGTGCCAGCAGCGTTGGGGGGGTTGGGCGAGATACGCAGTATTTT
>-|TRBJ1-2|-|TRBV6-5
CASSYSNWAIYGYTF
TGTGCCAGCAGTTACTCGAATTGGGCTATCTATGGCTACACCTTC
>TRBD1|TRBJ1-5|-|TRBV19
CASSTGQGLGQPQHF
TGTGCCAGTAGTACCGGACAGGGCTTAGGTCAGCCCCAGCATTTT
>-|TRBJ1-5|-|TRBV19
CASSQGQISNQPQHF
TGTGCCAGTAGTCAAGGACAGATAAGCAATCAGCCCCAGCATTTT
>-|TRBJ2-3|once|TRBV9
CASSVATGSDTQYF
TGTGCCAGCAGCGTCGCAACAGGTTCCGATACGCAGTATTTT
>-|TRBJ1-1|-|TRBV7-9
CASSPPGQNTEAFF
TGTGCCAGCAGCCCGCCGGGACAGAACACTGAAGCTTTCTTT
>TRBD1|TRBJ1-4|-|TRBV29-1
CSARTGENEKLFF
TGCAGCGCCCGGACAGGGGAAAATGAAAAACTGTTTTTT
>-|TRBJ2-1|-|TRBV13
CASRAAADNEQFF
TGTGCCAGCCGGGCGGCGGCGGACAATGAGCAGTTCTTC
>-|TRBJ1-6|-|TRBV7-2
CASSLAALNSPLHF
TGTGCCAGCAGCTTGGCAGCCCTCAATTCACCCCTCCACTTT
>-|TRBJ1-5|-|TRBV19
CASTPGLPKGNQPQHF
TGTGCCAGTACCCCGGGTCTACCGAAAGGCAATCAGCCCCAGCATTTT
>-|TRBJ1-2|-|TRBV3-1/TRBV3-2
CASSQEPSNYGYTF
TGTGCCAGCAGCCAAGAGCCCAGTAACTATGGCTACACCTTC
>TRBD1|TRBJ2-7|-|TRBV6-1
CASSASPRQGTYEQYF
TGTGCCAGCAGTGCGTCTCCGAGACAGGGGACCTACGAGCAGTACTTC
>-|TRBJ1-2|once|TRBV29-1
CSVRVGRYGYTF
TGCAGCGTTCGGGTAGGGAGGTATGGCTACACCTTC
>-|TRBJ2-3|-|TRBV19
CASSPRGGFAANTDTQYF
TGTGCCAGTAGTCCCCGAGGGGGGTTTGCGGCGAACACAGATACGCAGTATTTT
>TRBD2|TRBJ2-2|-|TRBV19
CASSNSGGRAGELFF
TGTGCCAGTAGTAATAGCGGGGGAAGAGCCGGGGAGCTGTTTTTT
>TRBD2|TRBJ2-1|few|TRBV29-1
CSVRTSGHWFF
TGCAGCGTACGGACTAGCGGGCACTGGTTCTTC
>-|TRBJ1-4|-|TRBV12-3/TRBV12-4
CASSLFSDEILFF
TGTGCCAGCAGTTTATTCTCGGACGAGATTTTGTTTTTT
>TRBD1|TRBJ1-1|-|TRBV19
CASRRQTGTAEAFF
TGTGCCAGTAGGCGCCAGACCGGGACAGCTGAAGCTTTCTTT
>-|TRBJ2-3|-|TRBV3-1/TRBV3-2
CASSQVGGPGDTQYF
TGTGCCAGCAGCCAAGTGGGGGGGCCTGGAGATACGCAGTATTTT
>TRBD2|TRBJ2-1|-|TRBV15
CATSSLAGGNYNEQFF
TGTGCCACCAGCAGTTTAGCGGGGGGAAACTACAATGAGCAGTTCTTC
>-|TRBJ2-1|-|TRBV10-3
CAITDGGREQFF
TGTGCCATCACAGACGGTGGCAGAGAGCAGTTCTTC
>-|TRBJ1-2|-|TRBV7-6
CASSRTSGYGYGYTF
TGTGCCAGCAGCCGGACCTCGGGGTATGGCTATGGCTACACCTTC
>-|TRBJ1-5|-|TRBV25-1
CASSPPGYSNQPQHF
TGTGCCAGCAGTCCCCCAGGGTATAGCAATCAGCCCCAGCATTTT
>-|TRBJ2-3|-|TRBV2
CASTMGNFPYF
TGTGCCAGCACTATGGGAAATTTTCCGTATTTT